Below are 24 T cell receptor beta chains sequenced from a single sample in a study of CD8 T cells in ankylosing spondylitis. TCRdb reprocessed the 5' RACE reads with MiXCR, giving one entry per CDR3 protein. This table has 250,000 to 350,000 distinct CDR3 sequences, around 20% appearing once. Input material: blood, either unsorted or a sorted T cell fraction (not recorded which). These receptor sequences come from a female donor with ankylosing spondylitis or in good health (not recorded which).

V and J are TRBV20-1 and TRBJ2-7; D is possibly TRBD2 (5 bases). This CDR3 contains 12 residues. Looked up from germline, CDR1 is DFQATT and CDR2 is SNEGSKA (reference sequence). V was pared by 4 bases and J by 2 bases, with 9 bases between. In DNA form, the CDR3 reads TGCAGTGCTATCGCGGGCACCTACGAGCAGTACTTC. The encoded protein is CSAIAGTYEQYF.

This clonotype was seen more than once but under ten times. CDR3: CASAPVGANYGYTF. The CDR3 DNA reads TGTGCCAGCGCCCCCGTGGGGGCTAACTATGGCTACACCTTC. V gene TRBV9 combines with J gene TRBJ1-2; a weak D match, TRBD1 (5 bases). Deletions cut 7 bases from V and 0 bases from J, with 13 bases between. Germline CDR1 is SGDLS and CDR2 is YYNGEE. This CDR3 has 14 amino acids. Drawing the rest from reference TRBV9 and TRBJ1-2, the complete variable domain is DSGVTQTPKHLITATGQRVTLRCSPRSGDLSVYWYQQSLDQGLQFLIQYYNGEERAKGNILERFSAQQFPDLHSELNLSSLELGDSALYFCASAPVGANYGYTFGSGTRLTVV.

The CDR3 spells CASSLGSGSGADTQYF. CDR3 nucleotide sequence: TGTGCCAGCAGCTTGGGGTCGGGCTCAGGGGCAGATACGCAGTATTTT. The gene calls are TRBV7-7 and TRBJ2-3; TRBD1 might be the D (6 bases). In germline, CDR1 is SSHAT, CDR2 FNYEAQ (reference sequence). This CDR3 contains 16 residues. Trimming took off 3 bases at V and 4 bases at J, with 17 bases between the two ends.

This clonotype turned up a few times. The gene calls are TRBV4-2 and TRBJ2-1, with a possible D match to TRBD2 (6 bases). Per the germline V gene, CDR1 is LGHNA and CDR2 is YNFKEQ. The CDR3 totals 15 residues. Between the trimmed V and J ends, which lost 4 bases and 3 bases, there was a span of 13 bases. The CDR3 region has the DNA TGTGCCAGCAGCCGGGTTAGCGGAGGCTACAATGAGCAGTTCTTC. Translating gives CASSRVSGGYNEQFF.

This clonotype was detected a few times. The genes are TRBV7-9 and TRBJ2-2; D unclear. From germline, CDR1 is SEHNR and CDR2 FQNEAQ (reference sequence). The CDR3 covers 16 residues. Between the trimmed V and J ends, which lost 4 bases and 0 bases, there was a span of 12 bases. The CDR3 loop is CASSSPTRSNTGELFF. Written as DNA, the CDR3 is TGTGCCAGCAGCTCGCCGACTCGATCGAACACCGGGGAGCTGTTTTTT.

This clonotype has ten or more counts. This chain connects TRBV20-1 to TRBJ2-6; D remains unclear. The CDR3 consists of 13 residues. V was trimmed by 5 bases and J by 1 base, leaving 6 bases between them. Germline assignment: CDR1 DFQATT and CDR2 SNEGSKA (reference sequence). CDR3 DNA sequence: TGCAGTGCTGAGACGTCTGGGGCCAACGTCCTGACTTTC. Amino acid sequence: CSAETSGANVLTF.

This clonotype showed up just a few times. The chain links TRBV5-5 to TRBJ2-1, with 7 bases that match TRBD2. The CDR3 spans 16 residues. Per the germline V gene, CDR1 is SGHKS and CDR2 is YYEKEE (reference sequence). V was clipped by 2 bases and J by 1 base; unmatched bases: 6. The CDR3: CASSLFAGVSYNEQFF. Here the CDR3 DNA reads TGTGCCAGCAGCTTATTTGCGGGAGTGTCCTACAATGAGCAGTTCTTC.

The chain uses TRBV3-1 and TRBJ2-1; TRBD2 aligns across 10 bases. The CDR3 consists of 18 residues. J was trimmed by 7 bases and V by 2 bases; bases with no gene match: 14. Germline CDR1 and CDR2: LGHDT and YNNKEL (reference sequence). In DNA form, the CDR3 reads TGTGCCAGCAGCCAAAACCTCGGTGGACTAGCGGTTGTTAATGAGCAGTTCTTC. Translation: CASSQNLGGLAVVNEQFF.

The chain has TRBV6-1 and TRBJ1-5; unclear D gene. The V gene's germline CDR1 is MNHNS and CDR2 SASEGT. V gave up 6 bases and J gave up 7 bases, with 16 bases separating them. This CDR3 region has 14 residues. The CDR3 DNA reads as TGTGCCAGCAGACCGGGCCCCGACGGACAGCCCCAGCATTTT. Amino acids: CASRPGPDGQPQHF.

This clonotype was counted a few times. The chain is built from TRBV10-3 and TRBJ1-2; D uncertain. The V gene's germline CDR1 is ENHRY and CDR2 SYGVKD. V lost 3 bases to trimming and J lost 7 bases, with 15 bases between them. CDR3 length equals 14 residues. In DNA form, the CDR3 reads TGTGCCATCAGTGATGTTGGTCTTCGCGGTGGCTACACCTTC. As protein: CAISDVGLRGGYTF.

Only a few counts were recorded for this clonotype. The V and J genes are TRBV18 and TRBJ2-1, with 7 bases lining up with TRBD2. CDR3 length: 15 amino acids. The germline CDR1 and CDR2 sequences are KGHSH and LQKENI. V lost 4 bases and J lost 7; bases outside the gene matches: 10. Here the CDR3 reads CASSQSSGGGNEQFF. CDR3 DNA: TGTGCCAGCTCACAGTCGTCGGGAGGTGGGAATGAGCAGTTCTTC. Full variable domain (rest looked up from reference TRBV18 and TRBJ2-1): NAGVMQNPRHLVRRRGQEARLRCSPMKGHSHVYWYRQLPEEGLKFMVYLQKENIIDESGMPKERFSAEFPKEGPSILRIQQVVRGDSAAYFCASSQSSGGGNEQFFGPGTRLTVL.

This clonotype occurred a few times. The V gene is TRBV6-1, the J gene TRBJ2-1; 12 bases fit TRBD2. Germline assignment: CDR1 MNHNS and CDR2 SASEGT. V dropped 7 bases and J dropped 5; count of bases not matched to a gene: 3. This CDR3 is 14 amino acids long. CDR3 bases: TGTGCCAGCACCAGGACTAGCGGGAACAATGAGCAGTTCTTC. Its protein product is CASTRTSGNNEQFF.

This clonotype was counted ten times or more. The J gene is TRBJ2-1, the V gene TRBV29-1; D perhaps matches TRBD1 (5 bases). V dropped 7 bases and J dropped 4 bases, with 14 bases sitting between them. This CDR3 has 13 amino acids. Germline V gene data show CDR1 as SQVTM and CDR2 as ANQGSEA. The CDR3 sequence is CSARWGSYNEQFF. The CDR3 DNA reads as TGCAGCGCACGCTGGGGCAGTTACAATGAGCAGTTCTTC.

CDR3 protein: CAMSPGLPCEQYF. In DNA, the CDR3 is TGTGCCATGAGCCCCGGACTCCCCTGCGAGCAGTACTTC. This sequence joins TRBV5-6 and TRBJ2-7, with a tentative D call TRBD2 (5 bases). Looked up from germline, CDR1 is SGHDT and CDR2 is YYEEEE. The CDR3 is made up of 13 amino acids. Trimming left V 9 bases short and J 6 bases short, with 19 bases between.

This chain links TRBV7-3 with TRBJ2-7; a weak D match, TRBD2 (7 bases). V was pared by 0 bases and J by 7 bases, with 13 bases between. The CDR3 extends over 14 amino acids. Germline V gives CDR1 SGHTA, CDR2 FQGTGA. The CDR3 nucleotides read TGTGCCAGCAGCTTAACCGGGGGGCGTCGAGAGCAGTACTTC. Translating gives CASSLTGGRREQYF.

The V call is TRBV6-2 or TRBV6-3, the J call TRBJ2-1; D is tentatively TRBD1 or TRBD2 (5 bases each). Germline-derived CDR1 and CDR2 are MNHEY and SVGEGT. V was trimmed by 7 bases and J by 4 bases, leaving 23 bases between them. This CDR3 spans 17 amino acids. CDR3 nucleotide sequence: TGTGCCAGCACCCAAGACACAACACTAGGGGTGTACAATGAGCAGTTCTTC. Translated: CASTQDTTLGVYNEQFF.

The chain links TRBV9 to TRBJ2-1; unclear D gene. CDR1 SGDLS and CDR2 YYNGEE come from the germline V gene. The germline V and J ends were trimmed by 0 bases and 2 bases, with 18 bases remaining between them. The CDR3 runs to 18 residues. Written as DNA, the CDR3 is TGTGCCAGCAGCGTAGGGCCACCAAGCCCGAGCGCCTACAATGAGCAGTTCTTC. The encoded protein is CASSVGPPSPSAYNEQFF. The full variable domain, completed using reference TRBV9 and TRBJ2-1, is DSGVTQTPKHLITATGQRVTLRCSPRSGDLSVYWYQQSLDQGLQFLIQYYNGEERAKGNILERFSAQQFPDLHSELNLSSLELGDSALYFCASSVGPPSPSAYNEQFFGPGTRLTVL.

This clonotype has a handful of counts. The chain joins TRBV2 to TRBJ2-3; TRBD2 might be the D (6 bases). Germline V gene sequence: CDR1 SNHLY, CDR2 FYNNEI. The CDR3 is 15 amino acids. V lost 4 bases and J 0 bases, leaving 11 bases between the germline ends. For the CDR3, the DNA is TGTGCCAGCAGTGTCTCGCGGGGTAGCACAGATACGCAGTATTTT. It codes for CASSVSRGSTDTQYF.

This clonotype was seen only a few times. V is TRBV6-2 or TRBV6-3 and J is TRBJ1-3, with D uncertain. The germline V and J ends were trimmed by 2 bases and 0 bases, with 8 bases remaining between them. Germline values: CDR1 MNHEY, CDR2 SVGEGT. CDR3 length: 15 amino acids. CDR3 DNA sequence: TGTGCCAGCAGTTACGGGCGAAACTCTGGAAACACCATATATTTT. Protein product: CASSYGRNSGNTIYF.

The chain has TRBV5-6 and TRBJ2-1, with D maybe TRBD1 (5 bases). The CDR3 is made up of 13 amino acids. The germline V and J ends were trimmed by 4 bases and 8 bases, with 13 bases remaining between them. The V gene's germline CDR1 is SGHDT and CDR2 YYEEEE. The CDR3 sequence: CASSGAFGHEQFF. The CDR3, as DNA: TGTGCCAGCAGCGGGGCATTCGGCCATGAGCAGTTCTTC.

The sample holds many counts of this clonotype. V and J are TRBV20-1 and TRBJ2-7, with a weak D call TRBD1 (6 bases). Deletions cut 6 bases from V and 8 bases from J, with 14 bases between. The germline V gene has CDR1 DFQATT and CDR2 SNEGSKA (reference sequence). The CDR3 spans 11 residues. CDR3: CSAITGLQQYF. CDR3 DNA sequence: TGCAGTGCCATCACAGGGTTACAGCAGTACTTC.

The chain carries TRBV11-2 and TRBJ2-5, with D perhaps being TRBD1 or TRBD2 (6 bases each). The V end lost 3 bases, the J end lost 5 bases, and 25 bases lay between the germline ends. Germline V gives CDR1 SGHAT, CDR2 FQNNGV. This CDR3 has 18 amino acids. CDR3 nucleotides: TGTGCCAGCAGCTTCCAGGGGAGGTTGAACAGCCGTCAGGAGACCCAGTACTTC. It translates to CASSFQGRLNSRQETQYF.

The V and J genes are TRBV10-1 and TRBJ1-5, with 7 bases that match TRBD1. Germline assignment: CDR1 WNHNN and CDR2 SYGVQD (reference sequence). This CDR3 region has 16 residues. V dropped 3 bases and J dropped 3; count of bases not matched to a gene: 8. CDR3 coding DNA: TGCGCCAGCAGTGAAAAAGAGACAGGGCACAATCAGCCCCAGCATTTT. Translated, it gives CASSEKETGHNQPQHF.

This clonotype was picked up a small number of times. The chain joins TRBV6-1 to TRBJ1-1; the match to TRBD1 covers 8 bases. V gave up 6 bases and J gave up 7 bases; unmatched junction bases: 10. Germline V gives CDR1 MNHNS, CDR2 SASEGT. This CDR3 is 14 amino acids long. The CDR3 nucleotides read TGTGCCAGCAGAAGTGGGACAGGCTCCTTTGAAGCTTTCTTT. Protein: CASRSGTGSFEAFF.